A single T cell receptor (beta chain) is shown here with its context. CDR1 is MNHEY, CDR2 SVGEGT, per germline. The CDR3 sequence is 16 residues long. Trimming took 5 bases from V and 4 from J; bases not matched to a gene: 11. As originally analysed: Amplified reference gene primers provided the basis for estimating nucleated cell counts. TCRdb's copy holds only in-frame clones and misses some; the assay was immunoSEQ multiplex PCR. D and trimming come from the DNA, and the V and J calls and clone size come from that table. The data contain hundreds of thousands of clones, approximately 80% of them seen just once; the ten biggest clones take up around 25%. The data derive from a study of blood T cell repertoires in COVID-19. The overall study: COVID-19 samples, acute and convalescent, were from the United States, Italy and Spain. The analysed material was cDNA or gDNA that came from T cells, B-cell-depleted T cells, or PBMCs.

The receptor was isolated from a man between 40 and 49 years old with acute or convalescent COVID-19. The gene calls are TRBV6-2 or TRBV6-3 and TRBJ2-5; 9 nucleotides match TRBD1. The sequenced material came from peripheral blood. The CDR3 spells CASSSLRDRDGETQYF. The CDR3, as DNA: TGTGCCAGCAGTAGCCTAAGGGACAGGGACGGAGAGACCCAGTACTTC.